This T cell receptor (beta chain) appears in the sequencing data of a study of cytomegalovirus exposure and HLA in healthy donors. Study-wide results and limits: The study flagged some 170 TCR beta chains as cytomegalovirus-associated.

Germline V gene sequence: CDR1 MNHEY, CDR2 SVGAGI. This CDR3 is 15 amino acids long. The junction had 10 bases not matched to a gene; V was cut back by 8 bases and J by 3 bases. PCR used 60 Vbeta primers and 13 Jbeta primers. Sequenced by immunoSEQ multiplex PCR; TCRdb stores in-frame clones only, minus some. The sample contains approximately 130,000 clones, around 83% of which appear only once. Details on this clone: The antigen remains unidentified.

Sequenced sample: PBMCs. The chain couples TRBV6-5 to TRBJ1-3, with 7 nucleotides matching TRBD1. The origin of this receptor is a woman in her forties or fifties in good health and CMV-seropositive. Here the CDR3 DNA reads TGTGCCAGCTGCAACAGGGGAGGAAGTGGAAACACCATATATTTT. Amino acids: CASCNRGGSGNTIYF.